This T cell receptor beta chain was recorded in a study of beta chain features in type 1 diabetes. As for the study in general: The study found patients and healthy donors alike in age, gender and cell yields. Sorted cells, approximately 110,000,000 in number, were examined across all samples.

A word on this clone: The junction and the germline gene differ at one end; a read error may be behind it. The same CDR3 is also encoded by other DNA sequences in this sample.

Investigators reverse transcribed all isolated RNA, so they sequenced expressed TCRB transcripts. Some clones are missing from TCRdb's copy, which holds only in-frame ones; the method was immunoSEQ multiplex PCR. The sample has 680,000 or so clones, 15% to 17% seen once. The germline V gene has CDR1 SGDLS and CDR2 YYNGEE. The CDR3 loop spans 15 amino acids. Sequenced: naive CD4+ T cells from blood. The clonotype originates from a man in his late teens or twenties in good health. V usage is TRBV9 and J usage is TRBJ2-1; 7 bases are a match to TRBD2. The CDR3, as DNA: TGTGCCAGCAGCGCCGGGACTACCTCCTACAATGAACAGTTCTTC. It yields the protein CASSAGTTSYNEQFF. Drawing the rest from reference TRBV9 and TRBJ2-1, the complete variable domain is DSGVTQTPKHLITATGQRVTLRCSPRSGDLSVYWYQQSLDQGLQFLIQYYNGEERAKGNILERFSAQQFPDLHSELNLSSLELGDSALYFCASSAGTTSYNEQFFGPGTRLTVL.